This T cell receptor (beta chain) was identified during a study of cytomegalovirus exposure and HLA in healthy donors. Study at large: Ancestry clustering placed around 80% of under 450 genotyped donors in the Caucasian-associated cluster.

13 Jbeta primers and 60 Vbeta primers were used for the PCR. The method was immunoSEQ multiplex PCR; TCRdb's version includes in-frame clones alone and lacks a portion of them. The profile shows 100,000 to 150,000 clones, around two thirds of them singletons. Donors likely had unrecorded immune exposures despite being nominally healthy when sampled. In its sample, this clone was seen a few times. Germline assignment: CDR1 SGHNT and CDR2 YYREEE (reference sequence). This CDR3 comprises 15 residues. Between the trimmed V and J ends, which lost 3 bases and 7 bases, there was a span of 17 bases. The sequencing input was PBMCs. The receptor was isolated from a human donor in good health. This rearrangement joins TRBV5-4 to TRBJ2-1, with TRBD2 as a possible D gene (6 bases). The CDR3 DNA follows: TGTGCCAGCAGCTCCTATTCACCGGGACTTAATGAGCAGTTCTTC. Translated, it gives CASSSYSPGLNEQFF.